This record covers a single TCR beta chain. Its antigen remains unknown. This entry comes from a study of Ad26.COV2.S vaccination and SARS-CoV-2 variants. Study-level background: In the study, Ad26.COV2.S was injected intramuscularly once, or twice 56 days apart.

Noted treatment: roughly 18 received Ad26.COV2.S at low or high dose, single or two shots; about 5 received placebo; per-sample allocation not given. Day 63 following the first vaccine or placebo injection was when the samples were taken. Some clones are missing from TCRdb's copy, which holds only in-frame ones; the method was immunoSEQ multiplex PCR. The sample includes about 280,000 clones, over 75% seen only once; the top ten take 3% to 4%. Study results and limitations: Non-spike TCR breadth did not differ much between vaccine and placebo recipients. The placebo group had lower spike-specific TCR breadth than the vaccine recipients did. Analyses that measured TCR breadth and depth may have underestimated total T cell responses.

The TCR was taken from a person aged 18-60 years who received the Ad26.COV2.S COVID-19 vaccine or a placebo. Sequencing was performed on peripheral blood, taken in a trial of Ad26.COV2.S vaccine versus placebo.

The CDR3 loop reads CASRWLITEAFF. CDR3 coding DNA: TGTGCCAGCAGGTGGCTGATCACTGAAGCTTTCTTT. The rearrangement joins TRBV2 to TRBJ1-1, with D hard to call. The CDR3 is 12 amino acids. Between the trimmed V and J ends, which lost 6 bases and 4 bases, there was a span of 9 bases. Germline values: CDR1 SNHLY, CDR2 FYNNEI.